Each of the 10 T cell receptor beta chains below was sequenced from the same sample in a study of blood T cells in healthy people across ages. A J-beta primer mix and a sample-barcoded 5' primer were used in a second PCR of about 6 to 12 cycles. MiXCR was run by TCRdb on the 5' RACE reads, yielding one entry per CDR3 protein. The table shows about 1 million distinct CDR3 sequences, with almost 25% occurring only once. These same records also appear under a second study, on T cells of mothers and their children.

The sequenced material came from blood. These receptors were obtained from a girl between 2 and 10 years old in good health.

With respect to this clonotype: The junction does not match germline at one end; this may be a read error. The CDR3 DNA follows: TGTGCCAGCAGGTCCACTAGTTCCCCTAGCATATTC. As protein: CASRSTSSPSIF. The chain has TRBV12-3 or TRBV12-4 and TRBJ2-1; possible D gene TRBD2, 5 bases. The CDR3 is 12 residues long.

As concerns this clonotype: The missing conserved phenylalanine or tryptophan at the end of this CDR3 makes a read error likely. The genes are TRBV7-9 and TRBJ2-1; TRBD1 agrees at 9 bases. Germline values: CDR1 SEHNR, CDR2 FQNEAQ (reference sequence). The CDR3 runs 13 residues. V lost 11 bases and J lost 5; bases outside the gene matches: 7. CDR3 sequence reads: CALAGTGHNEQFS. CDR3 nucleotides: TGTGCCTTGGCCGGGACAGGGCACAATGAGCAGTTCTCC.

A note on this clonotype: The junction departs from the called germline gene at one end, perhaps through a read error. The V gene is TRBV12-3 or TRBV12-4, the J gene TRBJ2-3; D might be TRBD1 or TRBD2, each matching 6 bases. CDR3 length: 13 amino acids. CDR3 sequence (DNA): TGTGCCAGCAGCGATGAGGGGGGTGCAAGCACCAGTTTT. Translated: CASSDEGGASTSF.

The chain carries TRBV6-1 and TRBJ1-4; 7 nucleotides line up with TRBD1. The germline CDR1 and CDR2 sequences are MNHNS and SASEGT. The CDR3 covers 19 residues. J was trimmed by 0 bases and V by 7 bases; bases with no gene match: 17. This CDR3 is CASTPLTDREVSTNEKLFF. CDR3 nucleotide sequence: TGTGCCAGCACCCCTCTGACCGACAGGGAAGTCTCAACTAATGAAAAACTGTTTTTT.

CDR3 sequence: CATSDMYEQYF. The CDR3 bases are TGTGCCACCAGTGATATGTACGAGCAGTACTTC. This rearrangement joins TRBV24-1 to TRBJ2-7; D uncertain. The CDR3 loop spans 11 amino acids. Germline lookup yields CDR1 KGHDR and CDR2 SFDVKD. The V and J ends lost 3 bases and 4 bases respectively, with 3 bases between them.

This clonotype showed up just a few times. The junction shows a germline mismatch at one end, possibly a read error. The chain is built from TRBV6-6 and TRBJ2-7; perhaps TRBD1 as D (5 bases). The CDR3 runs to 15 residues. CDR1 is MNHNY, CDR2 SVGAGI, per germline (reference sequence). CDR3 sequence (DNA): TGTGCCGGCAGGGATCAAGGGCAGGGCACCCACGAGCAGTACTTC. It codes for CAGRDQGQGTHEQYF.

The rearrangement uses TRBV5-1 and TRBJ2-3; D tentatively reads TRBD1 or TRBD2 (5 bases each). There are 13 residues in the CDR3. Trimming left V 6 bases short and J 4 bases short, with 12 bases between. The germline gives CDR1 SGHRS, CDR2 YFSETQ. CDR3 protein: CASKGEQADTQYF. CDR3 coding DNA: TGCGCCAGCAAAGGGGAGCAGGCAGATACGCAGTATTTT.

The V call is TRBV12-3 or TRBV12-4, the J call TRBJ1-2; D remains unclear. This CDR3 is 14 amino acids long. Trimming left V 0 bases short and J 4 bases short, with 9 bases between. The CDR3 DNA reads as TGTGCCAGCAGTTTAGCGTCCCCTCTCTATGGCTACACCTTC. It is translated as CASSLASPLYGYTF.

The gene calls are TRBV6-1 and TRBJ2-7; D is unresolved. The CDR3 has 13 amino acids. V lost 7 bases and J 0 bases, leaving 10 bases between the germline ends. The germline V gene encodes CDR1 MNHNS and CDR2 SASEGT. CDR3 amino acids: CASTIYPSYEQYF. DNA of the CDR3: TGTGCCAGCACGATTTACCCCTCCTACGAGCAGTACTTC.

This clonotype was detected a few times. The CDR3 reads CASSQDLLRQGRNIQYF. In DNA form, the CDR3 reads TGCGCCAGCAGCCAAGATCTCTTGAGACAGGGCAGGAACATTCAGTACTTC. This chain links TRBV4-3 with TRBJ2-4; TRBD1 agrees at 7 bases. This CDR3 has 17 amino acids. J was trimmed by 7 bases and V by 0 bases; bases with no gene match: 12. CDR1 is LGHNA and CDR2 is YSLEER in the germline V gene.